One and the same sample provided the 7 T cell receptor beta chains below, sequenced in a study of CD8+CD57+ T cells in acquired aplastic anemia. The study profiled TCR beta VDJ and CDR3 using genomic DNA as template. In TCRdb, the reads were re-called with MiXCR into one record per CDR3 protein. The table lists 400,000 to 500,000 distinct CDR3 sequences, just under 70% of them singletons, with around 4% in the top ten. The material sequenced was sorted CD4+, CD8+, or CD8+CD57+ T cells (not recorded which) from PBMCs. These receptors originate from a human donor in good health, serving as a control.

J is TRBJ1-2 and V is TRBV12-3 or TRBV12-4, with a weak D call TRBD1 (5 bases). V gave up 5 bases and J gave up 8 bases, with 12 bases separating them. The CDR3 consists of 12 residues. The CDR3 is CASSPDSWGYTF. Written as DNA, the CDR3 is TGTGCCAGCAGTCCCGACAGTTGGGGCTACACCTTC.

The chain combines TRBV4-3 with TRBJ1-3; 7 nucleotides match TRBD1. Germline loops: CDR1 LGHNA, CDR2 YSLEER. The V and J ends lost 0 bases and 1 base, in that order; junction bases with no gene match: 15. The CDR3 loop spans 20 amino acids. The DNA of the CDR3 is TGCGCCAGCAGCCAAGATTTGGTTTCTTTGACAGGGACGTCTGGAAACACCATATATTTT. Translation: CASSQDLVSLTGTSGNTIYF.

This clonotype is a singleton in its sample. In DNA, the CDR3 is TGTGCCAGCAGCGGTGGACGAGTCTATGAAAAACTGTTTTTT. Translation gives CASSGGRVYEKLFF. V is TRBV2 and J is TRBJ1-4; D not certain. Germline V gene data show CDR1 as SNHLY and CDR2 as FYNNEI. CDR3 length: 14 amino acids. V lost 6 bases to trimming and J lost 6 bases, with 14 bases between them.

The rearrangement uses TRBV12-3 or TRBV12-4 and TRBJ1-1; 7 nucleotides align to TRBD1. The CDR3 covers 15 residues. Trimming took 8 bases from V and 5 from J; bases not matched to a gene: 14. The CDR3 DNA sequence: TGTGCCAGCGGCTTTGCCGAGACAGGGTGGACTGAAGCTTTCTTT. It is translated as CASGFAETGWTEAFF.

With respect to this clonotype: One end of the junction fails to match germline, which may point to a read error. This rearrangement joins TRBV7-8 to TRBJ2-1, with 8 bases identical to TRBD2. The CDR3 contains 14 residues. Germline V CDR1 and CDR2: SGHVS, FQNEAQ. CDR3 protein: CASSPFGGENEQIF. CDR3 DNA sequence: TGTGCCAGCAGCCCCTTCGGGGGGGAAAATGAGCAGATCTTC.

This clonotype was seen ten or more times. The J gene is TRBJ1-1, the V gene TRBV7-2; D ambiguous. In germline, CDR1 is SGHTA, CDR2 FQGNSA. Trimming pared 3 bases from V and 1 base from J, leaving 6 bases between. The CDR3 runs 13 residues. CDR3 sequence (DNA): TGTGCCAGCAGCTTTACAGAGAACACTGAAGCTTTCTTT. It codes for CASSFTENTEAFF.

This rearrangement joins TRBV10-1 to TRBJ2-7, with D maybe TRBD1 (6 bases). The DNA end favors TRBJ2-1, so the J call may be wrong. The CDR3 covers 15 residues. Per the germline V gene, CDR1 is WNHNN and CDR2 is SYGVQD (reference sequence). Written as DNA, the CDR3 is TGCGCCAGCAGGGCAGGGGCAGCCCAGTCCTTTGAGCAGTTCTTC. It translates to CASRAGAAQSFEQFF.